Each of the 4 T cell receptor beta chains below was sequenced from the same sample in a study of blood T cell repertoires in COVID-19. Produced via immunoSEQ multiplex PCR; TCRdb's table is partial and in-frame only. The data contain around 97,000 clones, approximately 90% of them singletons. Specimen: peripheral blood. The receptors were gathered from a woman of 80 years or more in a cohort sampled during active COVID-19.

This clone was seen only once. This chain links TRBV19 with TRBJ1-5; D unresolved. The ends were cut back, 6 bases at V and 0 bases at J, with 21 bases in the middle. Per germline, CDR1 LNHDA and CDR2 SQIVND (reference sequence). This CDR3 is 18 amino acids long. CDR3 DNA: TGTGCCAGTAGCGCGAAGGTGGGCCTCCTTTCTAGCAATCAGCCCCAGCATTTT. Translation gives CASSAKVGLLSSNQPQHF.

This rearrangement joins TRBV5-4 to TRBJ1-1; a weak D match, TRBD1 (5 bases). Germline V gene data show CDR1 as SGHNT and CDR2 as YYREEE (reference sequence). The CDR3 has 12 amino acids. Trimming cost V 3 bases and J 8 bases, with 11 bases left between them. Here the CDR3 DNA reads TGTGCCAGCAGCTGGATGGGGGGGGAAGCTTTCTTT. Translated: CASSWMGGEAFF.

The V call is TRBV19, the J call TRBJ1-6; unclear D gene. This CDR3 has 13 amino acids. The germline gives CDR1 LNHDA, CDR2 SQIVND (reference sequence). The germline V and J ends were trimmed by 7 bases and 5 bases, with 9 bases remaining between them. The CDR3 loop is CASTETNNSPLHF. CDR3 nucleotides: TGTGCCAGTACTGAAACTAATAATTCACCCCTCCACTTT.

The rearrangement joins TRBV3-1 (or the pseudogene TRBV3-2) to TRBJ1-5; 8 bases are a match to TRBD1. This CDR3 spans 16 amino acids. Trimming cost V 5 bases and J 2 bases; bases outside gene matches: 8. Germline V gene data show CDR1 as LGHDT and CDR2 as YNNKEL (reference sequence). For the CDR3, the DNA is TGTGCCAGCAGCGACGCAGGGGGCGGCGGCAATCAGCCCCAGCATTTT. This gives the protein CASSDAGGGGNQPQHF.